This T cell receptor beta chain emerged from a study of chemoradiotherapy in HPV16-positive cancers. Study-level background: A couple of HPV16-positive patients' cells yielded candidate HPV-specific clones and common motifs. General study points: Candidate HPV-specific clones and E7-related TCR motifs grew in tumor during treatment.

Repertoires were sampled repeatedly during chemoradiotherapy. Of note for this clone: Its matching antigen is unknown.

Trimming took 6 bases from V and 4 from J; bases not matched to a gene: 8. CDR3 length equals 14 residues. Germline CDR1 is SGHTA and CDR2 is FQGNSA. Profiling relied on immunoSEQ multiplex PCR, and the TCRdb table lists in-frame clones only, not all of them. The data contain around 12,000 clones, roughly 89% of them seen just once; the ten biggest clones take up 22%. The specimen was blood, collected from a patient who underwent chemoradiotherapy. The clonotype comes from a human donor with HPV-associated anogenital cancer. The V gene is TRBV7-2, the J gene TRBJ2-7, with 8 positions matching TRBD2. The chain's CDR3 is CASSYGGAGYEQYF. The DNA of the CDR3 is TGTGCCAGCAGTTACGGGGGGGCCGGGTACGAGCAGTACTTC.